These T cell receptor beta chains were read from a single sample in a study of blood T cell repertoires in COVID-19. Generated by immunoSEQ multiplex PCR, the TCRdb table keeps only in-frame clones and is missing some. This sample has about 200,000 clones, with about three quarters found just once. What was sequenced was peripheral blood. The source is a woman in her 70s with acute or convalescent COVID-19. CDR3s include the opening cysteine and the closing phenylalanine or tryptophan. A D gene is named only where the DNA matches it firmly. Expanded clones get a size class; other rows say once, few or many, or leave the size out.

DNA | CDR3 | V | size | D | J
TGCGCCAGCAAACCGGGACATCTCATGACGAGGGCTAATGAAAAACTGTTTTTT | CASKPGHLMTRANEKLFF | TRBV10-1 | . | . | TRBJ1-4
TGTGCCAGCAGCGACGGGGGGCTCAGTCAGCCCCAGCATTTT | CASSDGGLSQPQHF | TRBV7-9 | . | . | TRBJ1-5
TGTGCCAGCAGTTTCTTCGGCGAGCAGTACTTC | CASSFFGEQYF | TRBV2 | . | . | TRBJ2-7
TGTGCCAGCAGCCTTACCGGGACAGGGGGTGGAACAGATACGCAGTATTTT | CASSLTGTGGGTDTQYF | TRBV11-2 | . | TRBD1 | TRBJ2-3
TGTGCCAGCAGCCCAGAGGGGGGACTCTATAATTCACCCCTCCACTTT | CASSPEGGLYNSPLHF | TRBV3-1/TRBV3-2 | . | . | TRBJ1-6
TGTGCCAGCAGCTTAAGCCCGGGGAACACTGAAGCTTTCTTT | CASSLSPGNTEAFF | TRBV11-2 | . | . | TRBJ1-1
TGTGCCAGCAGCGTAGGGGGCAGCTACTCTGGGGCCAACGTCCTGACTTTC | CASSVGGSYSGANVLTF | TRBV9 | . | . | TRBJ2-6
TGTGCCAGCGGGACTAGGGGAGGTAATACGCAGTATTTT | CASGTRGGNTQYF | TRBV28 | . | TRBD2 | TRBJ2-3
TGTGCCAGCAGGTCAGTTGGGGCCAACGTCCTGACTTTC | CASRSVGANVLTF | TRBV27 | . | . | TRBJ2-6
TGTGCCAGCACTCGGGGGGCATTACTCTCCGAGCAGTACTTC | CASTRGALLSEQYF | TRBV28 | . | . | TRBJ2-7
TGTGCCAACAAAAGGACAGGCCAAGAGACCCAGTACTTC | CANKRTGQETQYF | TRBV2 | . | TRBD1 | TRBJ2-5
TGTGCTAGTGGCTTGAGGGCGGGCTCCTACGAGCAGTACTTC | CASGLRAGSYEQYF | TRBV12-5 | . | . | TRBJ2-7
TGTGCCAGTAGTATAGGGAATAGCGGGAGAGCCAAAAACATTCAGTACTTC | CASSIGNSGRAKNIQYF | TRBV19 | . | TRBD2 | TRBJ2-4
TGCGCCAGCAGTTCTAGCGGGATGAGCTCCTACAATGAGCAGTTCTTC | CASSSSGMSSYNEQFF | TRBV5-1 | . | TRBD2 | TRBJ2-1
TGTGCCAGCTCCCCGGGACAGGGGGGAGATACGCAGTATTTT | CASSPGQGGDTQYF | TRBV18 | . | TRBD1 | TRBJ2-3
TGTGCCAGCTCACCCAACATAGCGGGAGTGGGAAGCTCCTACAATGAGCAGTTCTTC | CASSPNIAGVGSSYNEQFF | TRBV18 | few | TRBD2 | TRBJ2-1
TGTGCCAGCAGCCAAGACATCGGGGAGCTGTTTTTT | CASSQDIGELFF | TRBV3-1/TRBV3-2 | . | . | TRBJ2-2
TGTGCCAGCAGTTTTCCGGGGGGGGGAAGAGCTTTCTTT | CASSFPGGGRAFF | TRBV28 | . | . | TRBJ1-1
TGTGCCAGTAGTCCTGCGGGGGGAGTAGGATCTGGCTACACCTTC | CASSPAGGVGSGYTF | TRBV19 | once | . | TRBJ1-2
TGTGCCAGCAGCTCGGGACAGGGATTGAACACTGAAGCTTTCTTT | CASSSGQGLNTEAFF | TRBV6-6 | few | TRBD1 | TRBJ1-1
TGTGCCAGCAGCCAAGATCCCGATCAGCCCCAGCATTTT | CASSQDPDQPQHF | TRBV3-1/TRBV3-2 | few | . | TRBJ1-5
TGTGCCAGCAGGGGAGGGAGGACAGGGGGCGTTGGGCATGGCTACACCTTC | CASRGGRTGGVGHGYTF | TRBV25-1 | . | TRBD1 | TRBJ1-2
TGCGCCAGCAGTTATCAACCCCCGACTTTCCCCACCGGGGAGCTGTTTTTT | CASSYQPPTFPTGELFF | TRBV5-1 | . | . | TRBJ2-2
TGTGCCAGCTCACCATCCAATCCGGGACAGGGGAACGAGCAGTACTTC | CASSPSNPGQGNEQYF | TRBV18 | . | TRBD1 | TRBJ2-7